The 3 T cell receptor beta chains reported below all come from one sample, sequenced in a study of siplizumab effects on memory and regulatory T cells. Libraries were prepared by immunoSEQ multiplex PCR; TCRdb keeps only in-frame clonotypes and omits some of them. The sample lists roughly 40,000 clones, 89% occurring once. The sequenced material came from naive CD4+ T cells sorted from blood. These receptors were collected from a human donor in good health.

This clone was seen only once. CDR3 protein: CASSPGREGQPQHF. Here the CDR3 DNA reads TGTGCCAGCAGCCCGGGCCGCGAGGGACAGCCCCAGCATTTT. The genes are TRBV11-2 and TRBJ1-5; no firm D call. V lost 5 bases and J lost 7, with 15 bases in between. The CDR3 totals 14 residues. Germline V gives CDR1 SGHAT, CDR2 FQNNGV.

This chain connects TRBV6-5 to TRBJ1-1; perhaps TRBD1 as D (6 bases). This CDR3 is built from 11 residues. Between the trimmed V and J ends, which lost 5 bases and 7 bases, there was a span of 8 bases. Per germline, CDR1 MNHEY and CDR2 SVGAGI. The CDR3 is CASSRQDEAFF. CDR3 bases: TGTGCCAGCAGTAGACAGGATGAAGCTTTCTTT.

In this sample, this clone turned up a few times. This chain joins TRBV5-6 and TRBJ1-5; D not certain. V was trimmed by 0 bases and J by 4 bases, leaving 8 bases between them. CDR3 length: 14 residues. The V gene's germline CDR1 is SGHDT and CDR2 YYEEEE. The CDR3 region is CASSLGRRNQPQHF. Written as DNA, the CDR3 is TGTGCCAGCAGCTTGGGTCGGAGGAATCAGCCCCAGCATTTT.